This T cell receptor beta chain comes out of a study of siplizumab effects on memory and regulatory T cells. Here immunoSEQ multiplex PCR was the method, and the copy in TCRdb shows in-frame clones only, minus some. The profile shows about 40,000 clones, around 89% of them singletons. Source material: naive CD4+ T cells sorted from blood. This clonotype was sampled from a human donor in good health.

The CDR3 is CARSRLYQETQYF. The CDR3 bases are TGTGCCAGAAGCCGATTGTACCAAGAGACCCAGTACTTC. The J gene is TRBJ2-5, the V gene TRBV5-3; D is uncertain. TRBV5-3 is designated an ORF whose function remains uncertain. Trimming shortened V by 4 bases and J by 0 bases, and 7 bases separated the two germline ends. CDR3 length equals 13 residues.